This T cell receptor (beta chain) was recorded in a study of molecular identifiers for immune sequencing clone quantification. For naive CD8 T cells, sorting used the CD8+CD4-CCR7+CD45RA+ phenotype. CDR1 is SGHAT and CDR2 is FQNNGV in the germline V gene. The ends lost 8 bases at V and 4 bases at J; junction bases unmatched: 6. The CDR3 runs 13 residues. A word on this clonotype: Its antigen is unknown.

MiXCR, applied by TCRdb to the PCR reads, yields one record per CDR3 protein. The profile shows about 300,000 distinct CDR3 sequences, roughly a fifth of them singletons. Study conclusions and caveats: Clones above 20 RNA copies contained over 99% of effector molecules and under 1% of naive molecules.

The V call is TRBV11-2, the J call TRBJ2-3, with 7 bases lining up with TRBD2. This clonotype was sampled from a human donor in good health. Some libraries in this study had Jurkat cell RNA spiked in. The sequenced sample was naive CD8+ T cells from blood, with Jurkat cell RNA spiked in. Stated subset: FACS-sorted CD8+CD4-CCR7+CD45RA+ naive T cells. CDR3 in DNA: TGTGCCAGCCGGCGGGAGCTGGCAGATACGCAGTATTTT. Amino acids: CASRRELADTQYF.